Sequencing of this TCR beta chain was carried out in a study of shared clonotypes between healthy human individuals. Regarding the study as a whole: Researchers found naive subsets generally carried larger estimated richness than memory subsets.

There are a few counts of this clone. No antigen is known for it. Genomic DNA (from each subset) was split evenly across several immunoSEQ plates. Template for every sorted-subset replicate PCR totaled around 200 ng DNA, 30,000 to 35,000 T cell genomes. TCRdb's copy holds only in-frame clones and misses some; the assay was immunoSEQ multiplex PCR. The sample gives some 2,000,000 clones, roughly 95% of which show up once; around 0.13% is in the top ten. The source is a man younger than 35 in good health. Input material: naive CD4+ T cells sorted from blood. Subset meaning: CD45RA+ positively selected.

The CDR3 here is CASRSDTEAFF. The CDR3 nucleotides read TGTGCCAGCAGATCGGACACTGAAGCTTTCTTT. V is TRBV2 and J is TRBJ1-1; D is undetermined. The V gene's germline CDR1 is SNHLY and CDR2 FYNNEI. V lost 6 bases to trimming and J lost 3 bases, with 5 bases between them. The CDR3 runs 11 residues.